These 3 T cell receptor beta chains were sequenced from one sample in a study of T-cell memory formation after mild COVID-19. Via MiXCR, TCRdb re-called the 5' RACE reads, giving one row per CDR3 protein. The table lists a few hundred thousand distinct CDR3 sequences, over 25% of them singletons, with about 13% in the top ten. The sample comprised PBMCs or a T cell subset sorted from them (not recorded which). The receptor set was obtained from an adult woman who had mild COVID-19 (a few samples of this study predate the infection). Cell type and time point are not known.

This clonotype has just a few counts. CDR3 bases: TGCGCCAGCAGCCAAGTTTGGCTAGGGAGTCCAGGATCAAAAGGCTACACCTTC. Translation gives CASSQVWLGSPGSKGYTF. The chain couples TRBV4-3 to TRBJ1-2; D unclear. This CDR3 contains 18 residues. Per the germline V gene, CDR1 is LGHNA and CDR2 is YSLEER. V gave up 1 base and J gave up 8 bases, with 26 bases separating them.

The rearrangement uses TRBV7-2 and TRBJ2-5; TRBD2 agrees at 15 bases. J gave up 7 bases and V 5 bases, and 17 bases lay outside the gene matches. Looked up from germline, CDR1 is SGHTA and CDR2 is FQGNSA. The CDR3 has 19 amino acids. The CDR3 is CASSPRTSGRDLPTWTQYF. The CDR3 bases are TGTGCCAGCAGCCCCAGGACTAGCGGGAGGGACCTCCCTACATGGACCCAGTACTTC.

This clonotype has a handful of counts. The chain has TRBV19 and TRBJ1-5; 9 bases align to TRBD1. The CDR3 loop spans 14 amino acids. In germline, CDR1 is LNHDA, CDR2 SQIVND (reference sequence). With V trimmed by 8 bases and J by 4 bases, 6 bases remained unmatched. In DNA form, the CDR3 reads TGTGCCAGTCGACTTGACAGGGGGAATCAGCCCCAGCATTTT. Translation gives CASRLDRGNQPQHF.